This entry lists 14 T cell receptor beta chains sequenced from one sample in a study of cytomegalovirus exposure and HLA in healthy donors. This PCR relied on a set of 60 Vbeta primers and 13 Jbeta primers. Clones were sequenced by immunoSEQ multiplex PCR, and TCRdb holds only the in-frame ones, with some missing. The sample records around 110,000 clones, roughly three quarters being singletons. The sequenced sample was PBMCs. The receptor source for this set is a man in his late teens or twenties in good health and CMV-seronegative.

This clone was detected a few times. The chain recombines TRBV19 with TRBJ2-5; 8 bases are a match to TRBD1. The CDR3 is made up of 14 amino acids. Germline V gene lookup returns CDR1 LNHDA and CDR2 SQIVND (reference sequence). With V trimmed by 6 bases and J by 5 bases, 8 bases remained unmatched. The CDR3 coding sequence is TGTGCCAGTAGACAAACAGGGGGTCGGGAGACCCAGTACTTC. Translating gives CASRQTGGRETQYF.

The chain is built from TRBV7-3 and TRBJ2-3; 8 bases map to TRBD2. Germline trimming cut 0 bases from V and 0 bases from J; bases unmatched to any gene: 5. Germline-derived CDR1 and CDR2 are SGHTA and FQGTGA. The CDR3 spans 17 residues. Here the CDR3 DNA reads TGTGCCAGCAGCTTAACGAACCAGCGGGGGAGCACAGATACGCAGTATTTT. Its protein product is CASSLTNQRGSTDTQYF. The variable domain in full, with the rest retrieved from reference TRBV7-3 and TRBJ2-3, is GAGVSQTPSNKVTEKGKYVELRCDPISGHTALYWYRQSLGQGPEFLIYFQGTGAADDSGLPNDRFFAVRPEGSVSTLKIQRTERGDSAVYLCASSLTNQRGSTDTQYFGPGTRLTVL.

To note about this clone: Distinct nucleotide sequences in the sample also encode this CDR3. J is TRBJ1-1 and V is TRBV29-1, with a tentative D call TRBD1 (5 bases). CDR1 and CDR2 from the germline V gene are SQVTM and ANQGSEA. V gave up 7 bases and J gave up 4 bases, with 13 bases separating them. The CDR3 has 12 amino acids. CDR3 loop: CSAGGGSTEAFF. The CDR3 DNA reads as TGCAGCGCCGGGGGGGGGAGCACTGAAGCTTTCTTT.

The V and J genes are TRBV5-4 and TRBJ2-5; D might be TRBD2 (6 bases). CDR3 size: 15 residues. Looked up from germline, CDR1 is SGHNT and CDR2 is YYREEE (reference sequence). V lost 0 bases, J lost 2 bases, and 11 bases lay in between. The CDR3 region is CASSLGGLLQETQYF. The CDR3 region has the DNA TGTGCCAGCAGCTTGGGGGGACTCCTGCAAGAGACCCAGTACTTC. Based on the CDR3 plus reference TRBV5-4 and TRBJ2-5, the full variable domain is ETGVTQSPTHLIKTRGQQVTLRCSSQSGHNTVSWYQQALGQGPQFIFQYYREEENGRGNFPPRFSGLQFPNYSSELNVNALELDDSALYLCASSLGGLLQETQYFGPGTRLLVL.

Notes on this clone: Germline is not matched at one junction end, which may reflect a read error. The chain carries TRBV5-4 and TRBJ1-2, with D unclear. CDR1 and CDR2 (germline): SGHNT, YYREEE (reference sequence). The CDR3 spans 16 residues. The CDR3 coding sequence is TGTGCCAGCAGCTTGCCCACCGGAGGAGGAATCCTAGGCTACCCCTTC. Translating gives CASSLPTGGGILGYPF.

The table lists this clone with a count of one. The chain is built from TRBV7-2 and TRBJ2-1, with a possible D match to TRBD1 (6 bases). The length of the CDR3 is 13 residues. The ends were cut back, 2 bases at V and 9 bases at J, with 11 bases in the middle. CDR1 and CDR2 from the germline V gene are SGHTA and FQGNSA. This chain's CDR3 is CASSLYRVGEQFF. In DNA, the CDR3 is TGTGCCAGCAGCTTATACAGGGTAGGTGAGCAGTTCTTC.

Of note for this clone: A junction boundary mismatches the germline segment, possibly from a read error. The gene calls are TRBV5-6 and TRBJ2-2; 9 nucleotides agree with TRBD1. CDR3 length equals 16 residues. Per the germline V gene, CDR1 is SGHDT and CDR2 is YYEEEE. The CDR3 bases are TGTGCCAGCAGCTTCTCTGGGACAGGGTTCACCGGGGAGCTGGTTTTT. Translating it yields CASSFSGTGFTGELVF.

This sequence joins TRBV28 and TRBJ1-6; D not certain. The CDR3 is made up of 11 amino acids. Germline CDR1 reads MDHEN; CDR2 reads SYDVKM. The V end lost 6 bases, the J end lost 13 bases, and 10 bases lay between the germline ends. The DNA of the CDR3 is TGTGCCAGCAGGGCTACGGGGCCCCTCCACTTT. Encoded protein: CASRATGPLHF.

The chain carries TRBV5-6 and TRBJ1-1, with D perhaps matching TRBD1 (6 bases). Germline assignment: CDR1 SGHDT and CDR2 YYEEEE. CDR3 length equals 12 residues. Trimming stripped 2 bases from V and 10 bases from J, with 12 bases between. CDR3 sequence: CASSFLGASAFF. The CDR3 nucleotides are TGTGCCAGCAGCTTCTTGGGGGCGTCAGCTTTCTTT.

V and J are TRBV29-1 and TRBJ2-7, with TRBD1 as a possible D gene (5 bases). The CDR3 totals 13 residues. The V and J ends lost 8 bases and 8 bases respectively, with 22 bases between them. Germline V gene data show CDR1 as SQVTM and CDR2 as ANQGSEA. CDR3 residues: CSTQKGILEKQYF. The DNA of the CDR3 is TGCAGCACCCAGAAGGGGATCCTCGAGAAGCAGTACTTC.

The rearrangement uses TRBV4-1 and TRBJ2-1; D call uncertain. CDR1 and CDR2 (germline): MGHRA, YSYEKL. The CDR3 spans 12 residues. Trimming removed 3 bases at V and 10 bases at J, with 10 bases between. This CDR3 reads CASSQTTEEQFF. The CDR3 DNA sequence: TGCGCCAGCAGCCAGACGACGGAGGAGCAGTTCTTC.

Turning to this clone: A read error may produce the germline difference seen at one junction end. The chain recombines TRBV6-1 with TRBJ2-7, with TRBD1 as a possible D gene (6 bases). This CDR3 has 15 residues. Germline-derived CDR1 and CDR2 are MNHNS and SASEGT. The CDR3 sequence: CASSEPGHGSYEQHF. Here the CDR3 DNA reads TGTGCCAGCAGTGAACCGGGACATGGCTCCTACGAGCAGCACTTC.

The chain uses TRBV5-4 and TRBJ1-6, with 9 bases lining up with TRBD1. The germline V gene encodes CDR1 SGHNT and CDR2 YYREEE (reference sequence). The trim removed 4 bases at V and 6 bases at J, leaving 2 bases unmatched. The CDR3 runs 14 residues. The CDR3 loop is CASSPGQGNSPLHF. Here the CDR3 DNA reads TGTGCCAGCAGCCCGGGACAGGGTAATTCACCCCTCCACTTT.

The rearrangement uses TRBV2 and TRBJ1-1; 10 bases map to TRBD1. With 5 bases clipped from V and 6 bases from J, the junction kept 6 bases outside the gene matches. The CDR3 runs to 14 residues. The germline CDR1 and CDR2 sequences are SNHLY and FYNNEI. This chain's CDR3 is CASSPGTGVPEAFF. As DNA, the CDR3 is TGTGCCAGCAGTCCGGGGACAGGGGTCCCTGAAGCTTTCTTT.